This is a list of T cell receptor beta chains from one sample in a study of blood T cell repertoires in COVID-19. Generated by immunoSEQ multiplex PCR, the TCRdb table keeps only in-frame clones and is missing some. The data hold roughly 200,000 clones, with about 85% observed a single time. The sequencing input was peripheral blood. The receptors were sampled from a man in his 60s with active or convalescent COVID-19. Both conserved end residues are part of each CDR3. A D gene is named only where the DNA matches it firmly. The listing skips clone size in some rows; elsewhere it reads once, few, many or a size class.

TRBV10-2	TRBD2	-	TRBJ2-1	TGCGCCAGCAGTGAGAGCGGGGGCTTTGAGCAGTTCTTC	CASSESGGFEQFF
TRBV7-9	TRBD2	-	TRBJ2-5	TGTGCCAGCAGCTCATCACTAGCGGGGGGTGGAGAGACCCAGTACTTC	CASSSSLAGGGETQYF
TRBV7-2	TRBD1	-	TRBJ1-1	TGTGCCAGCAGCTTAGACTTTGCAGGGGGGACTGAAGCTTTCTTT	CASSLDFAGGTEAFF
TRBV5-1	-	-	TRBJ1-1	TGCGCCAGCAGCCCCTCGGGACAAACGAACACTGAAGCTTTCTTT	CASSPSGQTNTEAFF
TRBV3-1/TRBV3-2	-	-	TRBJ1-6	TGTGCCAGCAGCTCGGGACTTTCCCATTCACCCCTCCACTTT	CASSSGLSHSPLHF
TRBV21-1	-	-	TRBJ1-5	TGTGCCAGCAGCAGACCTTTCTTTAGCACAAATCAGCCCCAGCATTTT	CASSRPFFSTNQPQHF
TRBV6-5	TRBD1	-	TRBJ2-2	TGTGCCAGCACCCTCCGACAGGGTATAGGGGAGCTGTTTTTT	CASTLRQGIGELFF
TRBV7-2	-	-	TRBJ1-6	TGTGCCAGCAGCAAAGGCCTCTTGGGGAGCTCCTATAATTCACCCCTCCACTTT	CASSKGLLGSSYNSPLHF
TRBV7-9	TRBD1	once	TRBJ1-4	TGTGCCAGCAGCTTAGCCGGGACAGGGCAGGAAAAACTGTTTTTT	CASSLAGTGQEKLFF
TRBV5-1	-	-	TRBJ2-5	TGCGCCAGCAGCTTGAACGGCAGGGAACAAGAGACCCAGTACTTC	CASSLNGREQETQYF